The entry that follows covers one T cell receptor beta chain sequence. This sample is drawn from a study of blood T cell repertoires in COVID-19. Study context: Sites in the United States, Italy and Spain provided acute and convalescent COVID-19 samples. Sources were T cells, B-cell-depleted T cells, or PBMCs; the material itself was cDNA or gDNA.

Study members were between about 18 and 95 years old and lived in approximately 25 US regions. Authors' processing steps: Using reference gene primer amplification, nucleated cell counts were estimated. The repertoire was sequenced with immunoSEQ multiplex PCR; TCRdb's copy has only in-frame clones and lacks some. V and J calls and clone size are given by that table; D and trimming were obtained from the DNA. In the table there are about 220,000 clones, roughly four fifths of which are singletons. The source is a middle-aged woman with acute COVID-19. The sequencing input was PBMCs or T cells enriched from blood (not recorded which).

CDR3 region: CASSRGAEAFF. CDR3 DNA: TGTGCCAGCAGCCGCGGTGCCGAAGCTTTCTTT. The rearrangement links TRBV7-9 to TRBJ1-1; D unclear. Germline values: CDR1 SEHNR, CDR2 FQNEAQ (reference sequence). The CDR3 spans 11 residues. The ends were cut back, 5 bases at V and 8 bases at J, with 9 bases in the middle.